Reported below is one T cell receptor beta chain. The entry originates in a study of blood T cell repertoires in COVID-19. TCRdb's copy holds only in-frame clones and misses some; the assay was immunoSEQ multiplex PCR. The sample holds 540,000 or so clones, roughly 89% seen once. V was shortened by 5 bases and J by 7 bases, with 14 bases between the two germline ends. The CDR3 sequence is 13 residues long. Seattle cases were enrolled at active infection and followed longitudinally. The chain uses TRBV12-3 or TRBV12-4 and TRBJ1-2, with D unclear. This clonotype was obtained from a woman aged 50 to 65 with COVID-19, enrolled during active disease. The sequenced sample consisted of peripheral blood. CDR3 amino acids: CASSPTAGSGYTF. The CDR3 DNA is TGTGCCAGCAGTCCTACAGCAGGCTCTGGCTACACCTTC.